The 5 T cell receptor beta chains reported below all come from one sample, sequenced in a study of CD8+ T cells in alopecia areata. cDNA prepared by RNA extraction and subsequent reverse transcription served as the template for sequencing. Some clones are missing from TCRdb's copy, which holds only in-frame ones; the method was immunoSEQ multiplex PCR. The sample contains around 30,000 clones, about three quarters of which appear only once. Source material: NKG2D-low CD8+ T cells sorted from blood. The receptors were gathered from a human donor with alopecia areata.

The V gene is TRBV6-5, the J gene TRBJ1-2; D unresolved. Between the trimmed V and J ends, which lost 2 bases and 8 bases, there was a span of 6 bases. Germline V gene data show CDR1 as MNHEY and CDR2 as SVGAGI. The CDR3 totals 11 residues. CDR3 sequence (DNA): TGTGCCAGCAGTTACCGCGAAGGCTACACCTTC. Its protein product is CASSYREGYTF.

The genes are TRBV6-4 and TRBJ2-1; D is unresolved. The germline V and J ends were trimmed by 0 bases and 3 bases, with 3 bases remaining between them. CDR3 size: 13 residues. From germline, CDR1 is MRHNA and CDR2 SNTAGT. CDR3 nucleotide sequence: TGTGCCAGCAGTGACTCTCTCTACAATGAGCAGTTCTTC. Translation gives CASSDSLYNEQFF.

The J gene is TRBJ2-1, the V gene TRBV15, with D tentatively TRBD1 (6 bases). Germline CDR1 is LNHNV and CDR2 is YYDKDF (reference sequence). V gave up 0 bases and J gave up 13 bases, with 13 bases separating them. CDR3 length: 13 amino acids. The CDR3 DNA sequence: TGTGCCACCAGCAGAGATCCGACAGGAGACCAGTTCTTC. Protein: CATSRDPTGDQFF. Full variable domain (remainder filled in from reference TRBV15 and TRBJ2-1): DAMVIQNPRYQVTQFGKPVTLSCSQTLNHNVMYWYQQKSSQAPKLLFHYYDKDFNNEADTPDNFQSRRPNTSFCFLDIRSPGLGDTAMYLCATSRDPTGDQFFGPGTRLTVL.

This clone was recorded a few times. V and J are TRBV25-1 and TRBJ2-3; D is possibly TRBD1 or TRBD2 (5 bases each). In germline, CDR1 is MGHDK, CDR2 SYGVNS. The CDR3 has 15 residues. The V end lost 4 bases, the J end lost 2 bases, and 13 bases lay between the germline ends. CDR3 in amino acids: CASSVSEGHTDTQYF. Written as DNA, the CDR3 is TGTGCCAGCAGTGTGAGCGAGGGGCACACAGATACGCAGTATTTT.

The DNA for the CDR3 is TGCGCCAGCAGCCAAGATGGGATGAGGGCGTTTGGCTACACCTTC. Translating gives CASSQDGMRAFGYTF. J is TRBJ1-2 and V is TRBV4-3; D ambiguous. The length of the CDR3 is 15 residues. Germline V lookup: CDR1 LGHNA, CDR2 YSLEER. V was clipped by 0 bases and J by 7 bases, with 15 bases between them.